This record concerns one TCR beta chain sequence. The data were obtained in a study of patients and donors after allogeneic stem cell transplantation. Each CDR3 protein gets one entry after TCRdb re-called the RT-PCR reads with MiXCR. Of about 96,000 distinct CDR3 sequences listed, 48% are singletons. The sequencing input was blood, either unsorted or a sorted T cell fraction (not recorded which). The sequence came from a human donor who was either an allogeneic HSCT recipient or a stem cell or donor lymphocyte infusion donor (not recorded which). It is not recorded whose cells these are; they may come from a transplant donor.

CDR3 sequence: CASSFEAVGTQYF. The CDR3 nucleotides read TGTGCCAGCAGTTTCGAGGCGGTGGGGACCCAGTACTTC. The rearrangement joins TRBV12-3 or TRBV12-4 to TRBJ2-5; D uncertain. This CDR3 spans 13 amino acids. The V end was cut by 3 bases, the J end by 7 bases, with 12 bases between.